Listed here are 9 T cell receptor beta chains from one sample, sequenced in a study of blood T cell repertoires in COVID-19. TCRdb's copy holds only in-frame clones and misses some; the assay was immunoSEQ multiplex PCR. The sample contains just over 250,000 clones, about 86% of which appear only once. Material: PBMCs or T cells enriched from blood (not recorded which). These receptors were collected from a man between 25 and 39 years old with acute COVID-19.

This clone was seen a few times. The chain has TRBV6-4 and TRBJ2-3; 10 nucleotides agree with TRBD2. With V trimmed by 5 bases and J by 1 base, 6 bases remained unmatched. CDR1 and CDR2 from the germline V gene are MRHNA and SNTAGT. This CDR3 has 16 amino acids. CDR3 sequence (DNA): TGTGCCAGCAGTCCCACCGGGACTAGCGGCACAGATACGCAGTATTTT. Translating gives CASSPTGTSGTDTQYF.

This sequence joins TRBV4-2 and TRBJ1-2; TRBD1 is a possible D gene (5 bases). This CDR3 contains 13 residues. Germline V gene sequence: CDR1 LGHNA, CDR2 YNFKEQ. V dropped 3 bases and J dropped 4 bases, with 9 bases sitting between them. CDR3 DNA sequence: TGTGCCAGCAGCCAGACAGAAATCTATGGCTACACCTTC. Translating it yields CASSQTEIYGYTF.

The chain couples TRBV3-1 (or the pseudogene TRBV3-2) to TRBJ2-3, with 8 bases matching TRBD2. The length of the CDR3 is 15 residues. V lost 3 bases, J lost 3 bases, and 5 bases stayed unmatched. Germline CDR1 reads LGHDT; CDR2 reads YNNKEL (reference sequence). CDR3 loop: CASSHPGGPTDTQYF. The CDR3 region has the DNA TGTGCCAGCAGCCACCCGGGAGGGCCGACAGATACGCAGTATTTT.

This chain connects TRBV6-5 to TRBJ1-2; perhaps TRBD1 as D (5 bases). The CDR3 runs to 13 residues. The germline V gene has CDR1 MNHEY and CDR2 SVGAGI. V lost 6 bases to trimming and J lost 3 bases, with 11 bases between them. CDR3 residues: CASSWGGDYGYTF. CDR3 DNA sequence: TGTGCCAGCAGCTGGGGAGGGGACTATGGCTACACCTTC.

The V call is TRBV11-2, the J call TRBJ1-1, with TRBD1 matching 8 bases. The V segment lost 6 bases and the J segment 0 bases; nucleotides outside the gene matches: 6. Germline lookup yields CDR1 SGHAT and CDR2 FQNNGV. The CDR3 consists of 15 residues. CDR3 loop: CASRRPGGMNTEAFF. The CDR3 nucleotides read TGTGCCAGCAGGCGTCCAGGGGGCATGAACACTGAAGCTTTCTTT.

This clone has a handful of counts. This chain connects TRBV27 to TRBJ1-2, with 9 nucleotides matching TRBD1. V lost 2 bases, J lost 8 bases, and 9 bases stayed unmatched. CDR3 length: 15 residues. Germline CDR1 is MNHEY and CDR2 is SMNVEV (reference sequence). CDR3 loop: CASSLETGGLYGYTF. The CDR3 DNA follows: TGTGCCAGCAGTTTAGAGACAGGGGGTTTGTACGGCTACACCTTC.

The rearrangement joins TRBV5-1 to TRBJ2-1, with D uncertain. CDR3 length equals 12 residues. The germline V gene encodes CDR1 SGHRS and CDR2 YFSETQ. V was trimmed by 1 base and J by 12 bases, leaving 11 bases between them. CDR3 nucleotide sequence: TGCGCCAGCAGCTTGCCGTCCGAGGCGCAGTTCTTC. Translated, it gives CASSLPSEAQFF.

This clone has a handful of counts. The chain joins TRBV19 to TRBJ1-2; TRBD1 aligns across 9 bases. Germline lookup yields CDR1 LNHDA and CDR2 SQIVND (reference sequence). The CDR3 has 13 amino acids. After removal of 6 bases from V and 8 bases from J, the junction contained 7 bases not matched to a gene. DNA of the CDR3: TGTGCCAGTAGGCAAAACAGGGGGCAAGGCTACACCTTC. As protein: CASRQNRGQGYTF.

The chain recombines TRBV7-6 with TRBJ2-2; the D is unclear. Trimming pared 3 bases from V and 1 base from J, leaving 9 bases between. CDR3 size: 15 residues. The V gene's germline CDR1 is SGHVS and CDR2 FNYEAQ. The CDR3 sequence is CASSLDTGNTGELFF. The CDR3 DNA reads TGTGCCAGCAGCTTGGATACGGGGAACACCGGGGAGCTGTTTTTT.